One sample yielded the 5 T cell receptor beta chains listed below, sequenced in a study of shared clonotypes between healthy human individuals. Using immunoSEQ multiplex PCR, the repertoire was profiled, and TCRdb retains in-frame clones only, with some absent. The data hold 2.3 million or so clones, with more than 85% observed a single time. The specimen sequenced was naive CD4+ T cells from PBMCs. Subset here: CD45RA+ positively selected. Receptors originate from a man aged 18 to 35 in good health. Some clones in this sample may be carry-over from other donors' samples.

The gene calls are TRBV6-1 and TRBJ1-1; D unresolved. This CDR3 has 14 amino acids. Germline values: CDR1 MNHNS, CDR2 SASEGT. The ends were cut back, 4 bases at V and 0 bases at J, with 9 bases in the middle. CDR3 nucleotide sequence: TGTGCCAGCAGTGCCATGACGGTGAACACTGAAGCTTTCTTT. This codes for CASSAMTVNTEAFF.

The chain combines TRBV28 with TRBJ1-2; D call uncertain. CDR1 and CDR2 from the germline V gene are MDHEN and SYDVKM. The CDR3 consists of 13 residues. V shed 6 bases and J shed 4 bases, with 12 bases lying between them. In nucleotides, the CDR3 is TGTGCCAGCAGAGATGGGGTTGGCTATGGCTACACCTTC. Protein sequence: CASRDGVGYGYTF.

The J gene is TRBJ2-1, the V gene TRBV5-1, with no clear D. CDR1 and CDR2 (germline): SGHRS, YFSETQ. V lost 4 bases and J 7 bases, leaving 9 bases between the germline ends. The CDR3 has 12 residues. CDR3 sequence (DNA): TGCGCCAGCAGCCGTAGTCTGAATGAGCAGTTCTTC. This encodes CASSRSLNEQFF.

With regard to this clone: This CDR3 is missing its conserved last phenylalanine or tryptophan, likely due to a read error. Because the CDR3's place on the DNA is in doubt, the DNA is left out and the CDR3 is given as listed by TCRdb. This chain uses TRBV7-9 with TRBJ2-4; TRBD1, as called in the table, went unchecked against the DNA. Germline assignment: CDR1 SEHNR and CDR2 FQNEAQ (reference sequence). Ends included, the CDR3 has 12 residues. CDR3 amino acids: CASSPTDRAPFL.

A word on this clone: This sample includes further DNA sequences coding for the same CDR3. V and J are TRBV18 and TRBJ2-7; 7 bases match TRBD2. There are 14 residues in the CDR3. The germline V gene encodes CDR1 KGHSH and CDR2 LQKENI. The V gene end was trimmed by 2 bases and the J gene end by 2 bases; junction bases not matched to a gene: 3. The DNA for the CDR3 is TGTGCCAGCTCACCAGCTAGCGGAACCTACGAGCAGTACTTC. Protein product: CASSPASGTYEQYF. Looking up the rest from reference TRBV18 and TRBJ2-7 gives the full variable domain: NAGVMQNPRHLVRRRGQEARLRCSPMKGHSHVYWYRQLPEEGLKFMVYLQKENIIDESGMPKERFSAEFPKEGPSILRIQQVVRGDSAAYFCASSPASGTYEQYFGPGTRLTVT.